The T cell receptor (beta chain) described here comes from a study of blood T cell repertoires in COVID-19. Turning to the study itself: Acute-phase and convalescent COVID-19 samples originated in the United States, Italy and Spain. The analysed material was cDNA or gDNA that came from T cells, B-cell-depleted T cells, or PBMCs.

The length of the CDR3 is 15 residues. Germline lookup yields CDR1 SGHDT and CDR2 YYEEEE. V shed 2 bases and J 5 bases; nucleotides not matched to a gene: 7. Original methodology: Reference gene primer amplification in the assay estimated nucleated cell counts. Profiling relied on immunoSEQ multiplex PCR, and the TCRdb table lists in-frame clones only, not all of them. Clonal size and the V and J genes are those of that table, whereas D and trimming came from the DNA. The sample yields about 180,000 clones, approximately 86% seen once. The sample taken for sequencing was peripheral blood. The chain couples TRBV5-6 to TRBJ2-5, with 9 nucleotides matching TRBD2. The source of this sequence is a man aged 50-59 years with active or convalescent COVID-19. CDR3 loop: CASSFSSGEWETQYF. In DNA form, the CDR3 reads TGTGCCAGCAGCTTTTCTAGCGGGGAATGGGAGACCCAGTACTTC.